This TCR beta chain was recorded in a study of shared clonotypes between healthy human individuals. This clone has a single count. CDR1 SGHRS and CDR2 YFSETQ come from the germline V gene. The germline V and J ends were trimmed by 2 bases and 5 bases, with 12 bases remaining between them. The CDR3 loop spans 14 amino acids. Data came from immunoSEQ multiplex PCR; TCRdb stores just in-frame clones and leaves some out. Counted here are more than 2 million clones, almost 96% occurring once; the ten biggest clones make up 0.13%. Sequenced: naive CD4+ T cells sorted from blood. Regarding subset: CD45RA+ positively selected. This TCR derives from a man between 18 and 35 years old in good health. V gene TRBV5-1 combines with J gene TRBJ2-3, with D possibly matching TRBD2 (6 bases). The CDR3 DNA reads as TGCGCCAGCAGCTTCGAACTAGCCCTAGATACGCAGTATTTT. It yields the protein CASSFELALDTQYF.